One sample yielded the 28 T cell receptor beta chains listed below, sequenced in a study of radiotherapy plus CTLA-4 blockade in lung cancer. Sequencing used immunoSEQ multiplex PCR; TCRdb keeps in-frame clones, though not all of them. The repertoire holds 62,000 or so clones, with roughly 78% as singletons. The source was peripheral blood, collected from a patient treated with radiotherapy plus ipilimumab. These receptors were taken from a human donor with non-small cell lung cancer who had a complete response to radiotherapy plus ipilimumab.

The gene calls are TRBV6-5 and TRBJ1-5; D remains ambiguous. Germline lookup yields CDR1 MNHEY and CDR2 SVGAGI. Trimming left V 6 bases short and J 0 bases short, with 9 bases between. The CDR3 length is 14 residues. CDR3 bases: TGTGCCAGCAGGAGGAGGGATAGCAATCAGCCCCAGCATTTT. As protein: CASRRRDSNQPQHF.

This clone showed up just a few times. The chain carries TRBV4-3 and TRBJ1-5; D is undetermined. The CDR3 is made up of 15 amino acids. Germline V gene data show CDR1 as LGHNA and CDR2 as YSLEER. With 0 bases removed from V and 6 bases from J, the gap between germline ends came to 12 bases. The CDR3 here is CASSQEYGGSQPQHF. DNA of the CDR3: TGCGCCAGCAGCCAAGAGTACGGAGGAAGTCAGCCCCAGCATTTT.

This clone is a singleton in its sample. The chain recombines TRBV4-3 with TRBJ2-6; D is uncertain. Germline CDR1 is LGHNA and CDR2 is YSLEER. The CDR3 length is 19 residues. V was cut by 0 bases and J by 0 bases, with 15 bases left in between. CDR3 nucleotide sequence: TGCGCCAGCAGCCAAGATTTCGGGTCTGGAATCTCTGGGGCCAACGTCCTGACTTTC. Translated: CASSQDFGSGISGANVLTF.

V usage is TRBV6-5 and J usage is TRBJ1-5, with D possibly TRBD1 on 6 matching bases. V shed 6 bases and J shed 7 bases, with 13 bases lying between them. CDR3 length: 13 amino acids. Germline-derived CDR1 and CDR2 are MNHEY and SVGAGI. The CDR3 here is CASRGSGAQPQHF. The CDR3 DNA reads TGTGCCAGCAGGGGATCAGGGGCCCAGCCCCAGCATTTT.

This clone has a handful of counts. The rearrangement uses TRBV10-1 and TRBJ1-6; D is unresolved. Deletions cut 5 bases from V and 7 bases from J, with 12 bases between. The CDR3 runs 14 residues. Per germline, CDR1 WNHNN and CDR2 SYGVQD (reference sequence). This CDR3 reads CASSPAGYNSPLHF. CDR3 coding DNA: TGCGCCAGCAGTCCGGCGGGCTACAATTCACCCCTCCACTTT.

CDR3 coding DNA: TGCGCCAGCAGCTTGGATGGCAGCCGTAACTATGGCTACACCTTC. It translates to CASSLDGSRNYGYTF. The chain employs TRBV5-1 and TRBJ1-2; unclear D gene. The CDR3 runs 15 residues. V was trimmed by 0 bases and J by 1 base, leaving 10 bases between them. Germline CDR1 and CDR2: SGHRS and YFSETQ.

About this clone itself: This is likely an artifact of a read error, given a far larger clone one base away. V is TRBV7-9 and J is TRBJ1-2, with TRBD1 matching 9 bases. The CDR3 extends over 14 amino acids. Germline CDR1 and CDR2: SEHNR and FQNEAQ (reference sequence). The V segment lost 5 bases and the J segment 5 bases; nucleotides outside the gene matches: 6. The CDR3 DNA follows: TGTGCCAGCAGCCAAGACAGGGGGAGTTATGGCTACACCTTC. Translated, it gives CASSQDRGSYGYTF.

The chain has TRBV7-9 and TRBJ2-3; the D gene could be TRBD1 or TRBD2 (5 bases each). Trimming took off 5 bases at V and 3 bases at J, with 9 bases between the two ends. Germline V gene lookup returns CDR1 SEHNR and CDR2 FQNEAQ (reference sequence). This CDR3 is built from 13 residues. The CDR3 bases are TGTGCCAGCAGCCCCTGGGGGACAGATACGCAGTATTTT. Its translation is CASSPWGTDTQYF.

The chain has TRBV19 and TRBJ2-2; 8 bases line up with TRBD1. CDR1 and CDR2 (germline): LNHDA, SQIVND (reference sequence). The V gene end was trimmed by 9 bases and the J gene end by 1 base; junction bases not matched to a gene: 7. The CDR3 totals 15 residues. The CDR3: CASLPDRGNTGELFF. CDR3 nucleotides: TGTGCCAGCCTACCCGACAGGGGGAACACCGGGGAGCTGTTTTTT.

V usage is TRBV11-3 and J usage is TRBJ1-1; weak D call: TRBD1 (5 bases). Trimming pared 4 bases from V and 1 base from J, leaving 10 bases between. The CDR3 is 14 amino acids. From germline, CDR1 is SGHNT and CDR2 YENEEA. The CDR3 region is CASSYLTGNTEAFF. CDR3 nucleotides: TGTGCCAGCAGCTATCTCACAGGGAACACTGAAGCTTTCTTT.

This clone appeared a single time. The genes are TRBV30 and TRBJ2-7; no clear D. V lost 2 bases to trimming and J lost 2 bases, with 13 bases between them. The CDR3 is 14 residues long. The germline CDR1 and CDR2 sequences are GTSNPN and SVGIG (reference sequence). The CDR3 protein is CAWSSAVRPYEQYF. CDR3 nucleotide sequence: TGTGCCTGGAGTTCGGCGGTGCGGCCCTACGAGCAGTACTTC.

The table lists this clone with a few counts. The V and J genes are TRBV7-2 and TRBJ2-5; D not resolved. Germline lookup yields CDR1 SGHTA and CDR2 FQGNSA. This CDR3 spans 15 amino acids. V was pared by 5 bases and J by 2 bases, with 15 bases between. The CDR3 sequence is CASSPQVSVQETQYF. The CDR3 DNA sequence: TGTGCCAGCAGCCCCCAGGTGTCAGTTCAAGAGACCCAGTACTTC.

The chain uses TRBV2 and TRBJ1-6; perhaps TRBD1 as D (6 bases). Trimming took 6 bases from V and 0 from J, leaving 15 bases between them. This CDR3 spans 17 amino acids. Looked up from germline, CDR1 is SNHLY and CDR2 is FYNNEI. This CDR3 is CASRGGTSYSYNSPLHF. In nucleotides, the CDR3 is TGTGCCAGCAGGGGGGGCACCTCCTACTCCTATAATTCACCCCTCCACTTT.

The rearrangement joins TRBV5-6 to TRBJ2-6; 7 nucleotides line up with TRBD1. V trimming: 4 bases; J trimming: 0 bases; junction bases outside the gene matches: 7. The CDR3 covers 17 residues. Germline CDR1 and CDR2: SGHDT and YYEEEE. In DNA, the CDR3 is TGTGCCAGCAGCCTCTGGACAGGCAACTCTGGGGCCAACGTCCTGACTTTC. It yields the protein CASSLWTGNSGANVLTF. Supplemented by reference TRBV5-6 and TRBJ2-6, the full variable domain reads DAGVTQSPTHLIKTRGQQVTLRCSPKSGHDTVSWYQQALGQGPQFIFQYYEEEERQRGNFPDRFSGHQFPNYSSELNVNALLLGDSALYLCASSLWTGNSGANVLTFGAGSRLTVL.

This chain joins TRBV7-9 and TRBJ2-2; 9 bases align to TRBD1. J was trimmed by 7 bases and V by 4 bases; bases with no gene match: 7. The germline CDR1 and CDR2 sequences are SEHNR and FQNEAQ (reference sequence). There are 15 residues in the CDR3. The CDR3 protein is CASSYRQGVDGELFF. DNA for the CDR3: TGTGCCAGCAGCTACCGACAGGGGGTGGACGGGGAGCTGTTTTTT.

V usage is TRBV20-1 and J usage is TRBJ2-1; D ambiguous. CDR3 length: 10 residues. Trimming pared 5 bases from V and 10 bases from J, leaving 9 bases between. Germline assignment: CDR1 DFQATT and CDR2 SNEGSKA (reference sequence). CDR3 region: CSAALREQFF. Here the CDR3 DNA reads TGCAGTGCTGCCTTGAGGGAGCAGTTCTTC.

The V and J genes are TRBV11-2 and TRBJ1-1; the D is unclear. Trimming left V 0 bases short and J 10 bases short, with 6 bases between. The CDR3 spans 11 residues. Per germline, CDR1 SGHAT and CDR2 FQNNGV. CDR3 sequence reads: CASSLEHGAFF. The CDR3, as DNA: TGTGCCAGCAGCTTAGAGCACGGAGCTTTCTTT.

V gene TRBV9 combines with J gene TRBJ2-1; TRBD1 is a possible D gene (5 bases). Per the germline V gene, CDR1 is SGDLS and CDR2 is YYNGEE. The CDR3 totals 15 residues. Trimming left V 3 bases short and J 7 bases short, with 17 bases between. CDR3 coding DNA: TGTGCCAGCAGCGCAGGGCTCCCTTATCGTAATGAGCAGTTCTTC. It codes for CASSAGLPYRNEQFF.

The CDR3 sequence is CASSMGQGQETQYF. The CDR3 coding sequence is TGCGCCAGCAGCATGGGACAGGGGCAAGAGACCCAGTACTTC. V and J are TRBV5-1 and TRBJ2-5; 10 positions match TRBD1. Looked up from germline, CDR1 is SGHRS and CDR2 is YFSETQ. With 4 bases clipped from V and 2 bases from J, the junction kept 2 bases outside the gene matches. The length of the CDR3 is 14 residues.

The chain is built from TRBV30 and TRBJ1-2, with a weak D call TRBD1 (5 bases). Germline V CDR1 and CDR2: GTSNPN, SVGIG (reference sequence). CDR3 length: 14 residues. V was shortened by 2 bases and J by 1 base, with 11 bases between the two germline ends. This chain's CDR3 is CAWSRGRDNYGYTF. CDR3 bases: TGTGCCTGGAGTAGGGGCAGGGATAACTATGGCTACACCTTC.

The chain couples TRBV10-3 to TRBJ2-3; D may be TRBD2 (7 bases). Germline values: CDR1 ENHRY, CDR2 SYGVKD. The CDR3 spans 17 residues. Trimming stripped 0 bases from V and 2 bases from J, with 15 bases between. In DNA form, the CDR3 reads TGTGCCATCAGTGAGTCCCGGGGGGCGGGTTTCACAGATACGCAGTATTTT. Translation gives CAISESRGAGFTDTQYF.

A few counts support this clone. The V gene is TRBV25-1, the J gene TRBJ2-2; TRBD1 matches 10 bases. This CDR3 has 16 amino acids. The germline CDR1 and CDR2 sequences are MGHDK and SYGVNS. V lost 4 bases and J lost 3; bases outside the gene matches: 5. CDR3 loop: CASSAGTGAYTGELFF. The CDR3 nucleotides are TGTGCCAGCAGTGCAGGGACAGGGGCCTACACCGGGGAGCTGTTTTTT.

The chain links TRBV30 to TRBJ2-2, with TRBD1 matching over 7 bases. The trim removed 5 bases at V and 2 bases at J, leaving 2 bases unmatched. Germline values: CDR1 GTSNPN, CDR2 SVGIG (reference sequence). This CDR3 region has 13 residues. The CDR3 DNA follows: TGTGCCTGGCGGACAGGTAACACCGGGGAGCTGTTTTTT. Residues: CAWRTGNTGELFF.

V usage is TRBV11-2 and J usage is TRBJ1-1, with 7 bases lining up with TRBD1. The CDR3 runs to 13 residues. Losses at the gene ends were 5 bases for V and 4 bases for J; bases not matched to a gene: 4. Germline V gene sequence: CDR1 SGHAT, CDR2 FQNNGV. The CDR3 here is CASSRQGGTEAFF. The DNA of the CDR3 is TGTGCCAGCAGCCGACAGGGAGGCACTGAAGCTTTCTTT.

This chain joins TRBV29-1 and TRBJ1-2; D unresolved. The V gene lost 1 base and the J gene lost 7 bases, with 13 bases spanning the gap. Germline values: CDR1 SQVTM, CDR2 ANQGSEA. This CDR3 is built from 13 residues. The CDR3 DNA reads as TGCAGCGTTGAAGTGCAAGAAGTACGTGGCTACACCTTC. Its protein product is CSVEVQEVRGYTF.

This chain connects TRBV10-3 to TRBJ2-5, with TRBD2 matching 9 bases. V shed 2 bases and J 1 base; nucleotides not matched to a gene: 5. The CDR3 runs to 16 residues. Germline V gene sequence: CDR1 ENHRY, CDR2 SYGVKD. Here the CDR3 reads CAISEGVAGAQETQYF. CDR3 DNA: TGTGCCATCAGTGAGGGAGTAGCGGGGGCCCAAGAGACCCAGTACTTC.

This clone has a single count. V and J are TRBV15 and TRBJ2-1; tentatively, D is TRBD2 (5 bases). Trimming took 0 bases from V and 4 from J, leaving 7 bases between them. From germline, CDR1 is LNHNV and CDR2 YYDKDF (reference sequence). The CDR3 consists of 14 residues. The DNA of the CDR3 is TGTGCCACCAGCAGAGATATAGCGTACAATGAGCAGTTCTTC. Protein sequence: CATSRDIAYNEQFF. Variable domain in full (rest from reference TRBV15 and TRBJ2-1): DAMVIQNPRYQVTQFGKPVTLSCSQTLNHNVMYWYQQKSSQAPKLLFHYYDKDFNNEADTPDNFQSRRPNTSFCFLDIRSPGLGDTAMYLCATSRDIAYNEQFFGPGTRLTVL.

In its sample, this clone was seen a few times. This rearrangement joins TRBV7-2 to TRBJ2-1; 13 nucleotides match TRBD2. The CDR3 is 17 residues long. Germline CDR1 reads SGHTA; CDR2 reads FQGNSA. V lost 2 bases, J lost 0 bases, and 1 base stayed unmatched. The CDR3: CASSLTSGRASYNEQFF. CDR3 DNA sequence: TGTGCCAGCAGCTTAACTAGCGGGAGGGCCTCCTACAATGAGCAGTTCTTC.